What follows are 20 T cell receptor beta chains derived from one specimen sequenced in a study of blood T cell repertoires in COVID-19. TCRdb's copy holds only in-frame clones and misses some; the assay was immunoSEQ multiplex PCR. Among 120,000 or so clones listed, approximately 81% were seen once. Sequencing was done on a sample of peripheral blood. Receptors originate from a woman in her fifties or sixties with acute or convalescent COVID-19.

The chain combines TRBV19 with TRBJ1-5, with 7 bases identical to TRBD1. Unmatched junction bases numbered 12, after V lost 7 bases and J lost 6 bases. Germline V CDR1 and CDR2: LNHDA, SQIVND (reference sequence). The CDR3 sequence is 15 residues long. The CDR3, as DNA: TGTGCCAGTACAATTACAGGGGTGGGAAGTCAGCCCCAGCATTTT. Its translation: CASTITGVGSQPQHF. Full variable domain (missing parts from reference TRBV19 and TRBJ1-5): DGGITQSPKYLFRKEGQNVTLSCEQNLNHDAMYWYRQDPGQGLRLIYYSQIVNDFQKGDIAEGYSVSREKKESFPLTVTSAQKNPTAFYLCASTITGVGSQPQHFGDGTRLSIL.

This clone showed up just a few times. This chain uses TRBV20-1 with TRBJ2-1; possibly TRBD2 for D (5 bases). V lost 3 bases to trimming and J lost 0 bases, with 12 bases between them. CDR1 and CDR2 from the germline V gene are DFQATT and SNEGSKA (reference sequence). The CDR3 is made up of 15 amino acids. This CDR3 reads CSASKFGGSYNEQFF. CDR3 DNA: TGCAGTGCTAGTAAGTTCGGAGGCTCCTACAATGAGCAGTTCTTC.

The sample holds a few counts of this clone. The chain employs TRBV4-2 and TRBJ2-1; TRBD2 agrees at 11 bases. The germline CDR1 and CDR2 sequences are LGHNA and YNFKEQ. Trimming took 2 bases from V and 15 from J; bases not matched to a gene: 9. The CDR3 is made up of 14 amino acids. CDR3 sequence: CASSQTLTSGTLFF. Here the CDR3 DNA reads TGTGCCAGCAGCCAAACCCTGACTAGCGGGACGCTGTTCTTC.

This clone was found a few times. The V call is TRBV9, the J call TRBJ1-2; 7 nucleotides match TRBD1. Germline V CDR1 and CDR2: SGDLS, YYNGEE. CDR3 length equals 15 residues. The trim removed 4 bases at V and 8 bases at J, leaving 14 bases unmatched. The CDR3 sequence is CASSPQTGLVSGYTF. Here the CDR3 DNA reads TGTGCCAGCAGCCCCCAGACAGGGTTAGTTTCGGGCTACACCTTC. The entire variable domain, with the rest obtained from reference TRBV9 and TRBJ1-2, is as follows: DSGVTQTPKHLITATGQRVTLRCSPRSGDLSVYWYQQSLDQGLQFLIQYYNGEERAKGNILERFSAQQFPDLHSELNLSSLELGDSALYFCASSPQTGLVSGYTFGSGTRLTVV.

The rearrangement links TRBV7-9 to TRBJ2-1; D possibly corresponds to TRBD2 (5 bases). CDR1 is SEHNR, CDR2 FQNEAQ, per germline (reference sequence). The CDR3 sequence is 14 residues long. Trimming removed 8 bases at V and 5 bases at J, with 16 bases between. The CDR3 is CASSKTAGDNEQFF. DNA of the CDR3: TGTGCCAGCTCTAAGACGGCGGGTGACAATGAGCAGTTCTTC.

J is TRBJ1-2 and V is TRBV19, with TRBD1 matching 7 bases. Germline V CDR1 and CDR2: LNHDA, SQIVND (reference sequence). Trimming cost V 5 bases and J 3 bases; bases outside gene matches: 3. This CDR3 is built from 13 residues. DNA for the CDR3: TGTGCCAGTAGTGATACAGGGGACTATGGCTACACCTTC. This encodes CASSDTGDYGYTF.

The chain employs TRBV6-5 and TRBJ1-1; tentatively, D is TRBD1 (5 bases). Per the germline V gene, CDR1 is MNHEY and CDR2 is SVGAGI. The germline V and J ends were trimmed by 8 bases and 4 bases, with 8 bases remaining between them. This CDR3 spans 11 amino acids. CDR3 sequence: CASLGVTEAFF. CDR3 sequence (DNA): TGTGCCAGCCTAGGGGTCACTGAAGCTTTCTTT.

This clone was seen more than once but under ten times. The chain recombines TRBV30 with TRBJ1-2; D may be TRBD1 (5 bases). V shed 5 bases and J shed 1 base, with 17 bases lying between them. This CDR3 contains 15 residues. Per germline, CDR1 GTSNPN and CDR2 SVGIG (reference sequence). CDR3 region: CAWGPGLSFNYGYTF. The CDR3 DNA sequence: TGTGCCTGGGGGCCGGGACTCTCTTTTAACTATGGCTACACCTTC. Combining the CDR3 with reference TRBV30 and TRBJ1-2 gives the whole variable domain SQTIHQWPATLVQPVGSPLSLECTVEGTSNPNLYWYRQAAGRGLQLLFYSVGIGQISSEVPQNLSASRPQDRQFILSSKKLLLSDSGFYLCAWGPGLSFNYGYTFGSGTRLTVV.

The J gene is TRBJ1-2, the V gene TRBV2, with D unclear. Germline V gene data show CDR1 as SNHLY and CDR2 as FYNNEI. The CDR3 extends over 12 amino acids. The V end was cut by 2 bases, the J end by 8 bases, with 9 bases between. This CDR3 reads CASSERGVGYTF. CDR3 coding DNA: TGTGCCAGCAGTGAACGCGGGGTGGGCTACACCTTC.

The J gene is TRBJ1-1, the V gene TRBV19; 8 bases are a match to TRBD1. The J segment lost 2 bases and the V segment lost 6 bases, leaving 14 bases of the junction unmatched. This CDR3 region has 17 residues. The germline gives CDR1 LNHDA, CDR2 SQIVND (reference sequence). The CDR3 spells CASRVLQGGGSNTEAFF. In DNA, the CDR3 is TGTGCCAGTAGGGTTTTACAGGGGGGGGGCAGTAACACTGAAGCTTTCTTT.

The genes are TRBV18 and TRBJ1-2, with TRBD1 identical over 7 bases. V lost 2 bases to trimming and J lost 5 bases; unmatched junction nucleotides: 11. Germline values: CDR1 KGHSH, CDR2 LQKENI. The CDR3 covers 16 residues. Written as DNA, the CDR3 is TGTGCCAGCTCACCAGGGGGGACAGCTATTGGGTATGGCTACACCTTC. Amino acid sequence: CASSPGGTAIGYGYTF.

V is TRBV29-1 and J is TRBJ1-5; tentative D call: TRBD1 (6 bases). Per the germline V gene, CDR1 is SQVTM and CDR2 is ANQGSEA. V was cut by 6 bases and J by 4 bases, with 13 bases left in between. This CDR3 comprises 13 residues. CDR3 sequence reads: CSVQGQGNQPQHF. The CDR3 nucleotides are TGCAGCGTCCAAGGGCAGGGGAATCAGCCCCAGCATTTT.

V gene TRBV3-1 (or the pseudogene TRBV3-2) combines with J gene TRBJ1-1; maybe TRBD1 (6 bases). Germline CDR1 and CDR2: LGHDT and YNNKEL (reference sequence). This CDR3 is 19 amino acids long. V dropped 1 base and J dropped 1 base, with 22 bases sitting between them. CDR3 bases: TGTGCCAGCAGCCAAGTAAAAGGGAGGGCAGGGGACCGGAACACTGAAGCTTTCTTT. It is translated as CASSQVKGRAGDRNTEAFF.

The chain joins TRBV10-3 to TRBJ2-4; D might be TRBD2 (5 bases). The ends were cut back, 0 bases at V and 9 bases at J, with 12 bases in the middle. Germline CDR1 ENHRY, CDR2 SYGVKD. The CDR3 is 14 amino acids. This CDR3 reads CAISESGSRGIQYF. CDR3 DNA: TGTGCCATCAGTGAGTCGGGGAGTCGAGGCATTCAGTACTTC.

This chain uses TRBV10-1 with TRBJ2-7; 7 bases agree with TRBD1. The length of the CDR3 is 14 residues. V was clipped by 2 bases and J by 2 bases; unmatched bases: 3. Germline V lookup: CDR1 WNHNN, CDR2 SYGVQD (reference sequence). The CDR3 DNA reads as TGCGCCAGCAGTGAGACAGGGGAAGCCTACGAGCAGTACTTC. It specifies CASSETGEAYEQYF.

The chain has TRBV11-2 and TRBJ2-3, with no clear D. V was clipped by 5 bases and J by 9 bases, with 9 bases between them. Germline assignment: CDR1 SGHAT and CDR2 FQNNGV. The CDR3 spans 11 residues. The CDR3 spells CASSVSTTQYF. The CDR3 DNA reads as TGTGCCAGCAGCGTTAGCACCACGCAGTATTTT.

This sequence joins TRBV18 and TRBJ1-1, with D hard to call. CDR1 is KGHSH, CDR2 LQKENI, per germline. The germline V and J ends were trimmed by 3 bases and 2 bases, with 7 bases remaining between them. This CDR3 is built from 13 residues. CDR3 sequence: CASSPLRNTEAFF. In DNA form, the CDR3 reads TGTGCCAGCTCACCCCTAAGAAACACTGAAGCTTTCTTT.

This sequence joins TRBV9 and TRBJ1-1; 9 bases are a match to TRBD1. Trimming cost V 4 bases and J 5 bases; bases outside gene matches: 18. This CDR3 spans 18 amino acids. Germline V gene lookup returns CDR1 SGDLS and CDR2 YYNGEE. The CDR3 here is CASSSRDRVTLRETEAFF. In nucleotides, the CDR3 is TGTGCCAGCAGCAGCCGGGACAGGGTGACCCTAAGGGAGACTGAAGCTTTCTTT.

The V call is TRBV19, the J call TRBJ1-6, with D hard to call. V lost 3 bases and J 3 bases, leaving 9 bases between the germline ends. Germline V CDR1 and CDR2: LNHDA, SQIVND (reference sequence). The CDR3 is made up of 15 amino acids. The chain's CDR3 is CASSISRDYNSPLHF. Written as DNA, the CDR3 is TGTGCCAGTAGTATCTCCCGGGACTATAATTCACCCCTCCACTTT.

This sequence joins TRBV29-1 and TRBJ2-7, with 10 bases that match TRBD1. The CDR3 sequence is 14 residues long. The germline CDR1 and CDR2 sequences are SQVTM and ANQGSEA. With V trimmed by 1 base and J by 5 bases, 5 bases remained unmatched. The CDR3 sequence: CSVEGGQGVNEQYF. The CDR3 region has the DNA TGCAGCGTTGAAGGAGGACAGGGGGTCAACGAGCAGTACTTC.